This entry lists 19 T cell receptor beta chains sequenced from one sample in a study of early T cells in non-severe SARS-CoV-2 infection. TCRdb re-called the 5' RACE reads through MiXCR, storing one row per CDR3 protein. The sample carries some 82,000 distinct CDR3 sequences, about 6% recorded once. Sequencing was performed on whole blood. The receptor set was obtained from an adult who was a healthcare worker with PCR-confirmed SARS-CoV-2 infection or an uninfected control (not recorded which).

This clonotype was seen a few times. The chain links TRBV7-9 to TRBJ2-6, with 7 bases that match TRBD1. With V trimmed by 4 bases and J by 0 bases, 12 bases remained unmatched. CDR3 size: 19 residues. Per germline, CDR1 SEHNR and CDR2 FQNEAQ (reference sequence). CDR3 residues: CASSSRDSEYRSGANVLTF. As DNA, the CDR3 is TGTGCCAGCAGCTCTAGGGACAGCGAGTATCGCTCTGGGGCCAACGTCCTGACTTTC.

Regarding this clonotype: The junction does not match germline at one end; this may be a read error. The chain combines TRBV5-1 with TRBJ2-5; TRBD1 agrees at 9 bases. This CDR3 is built from 16 residues. Germline V lookup: CDR1 SGHRS, CDR2 YFSETQ. This CDR3 is CASSPTGGFRQETQYF. The CDR3 bases are TGTGCCAGCAGCCCCACAGGGGGCTTCCGACAAGAGACCCAGTACTTC.

This clonotype was counted at least ten times. The V gene is TRBV6-1, the J gene TRBJ1-2; D is unclear. Germline V gives CDR1 MNHNS, CDR2 SASEGT. Trimming removed 8 bases from V and 4 bases from J, with 14 bases in between. This CDR3 has 13 amino acids. Here the CDR3 reads CASSNRGGYGYTF. Here the CDR3 DNA reads TGTGCCAGCTCCAATCGGGGTGGCTATGGCTACACCTTC.

The V and J genes are TRBV6-2 or TRBV6-3 and TRBJ2-1, with 8 nucleotides matching TRBD1. V lost 3 bases and J lost 8; bases outside the gene matches: 12. The length of the CDR3 is 16 residues. Germline lookup yields CDR1 MNHEY and CDR2 SVGEGT. Here the CDR3 reads CASSYTPGQVTDEQFF. The DNA for the CDR3 is TGTGCCAGCAGTTATACCCCGGGACAGGTTACCGATGAGCAGTTCTTC.

This clonotype was counted once. V gene TRBV3-2 combines with J gene TRBJ2-1; TRBD2 is taken as the D call from the table, unchecked against the DNA. TRBV3-2 is a known pseudogene. This CDR3 comprises 15 residues. The DNA for the CDR3 is TGTGCCAGCAGCCCGGGGACTAGCGGGAGGAAAGAGCAGTTCTTC. Translating it yields CASSPGTSGRKEQFF.

This clonotype was seen repeatedly, ten times or more. CDR3 loop: CASSLGDREAFF. The DNA of the CDR3 is TGTGCCAGCAGCTTGGGGGACAGGGAAGCTTTCTTT. The chain couples TRBV5-5 to TRBJ1-1; the match to TRBD1 covers 8 bases. V shed 0 bases, J shed 8 bases, and the junction held 0 bases outside the gene matches. The CDR3 consists of 12 residues. Germline lookup yields CDR1 SGHKS and CDR2 YYEKEE (reference sequence). The full variable domain, rest sourced from reference TRBV5-5 and TRBJ1-1, is DAGVTQSPTHLIKTRGQQVTLRCSPISGHKSVSWYQQVLGQGPQFIFQYYEKEERGRGNFPDRFSARQFPNYSSELNVNALLLGDSALYLCASSLGDREAFFGQGTRLTVV.

V is TRBV14 and J is TRBJ2-2; D uncertain. Germline-derived CDR1 and CDR2 are SGHDN and FVKESK. V was trimmed by 1 base and J by 5 bases, leaving 11 bases between them. The CDR3 spans 15 residues. CDR3 residues: CASSQARLGTGELFF. The CDR3 DNA sequence: TGTGCCAGCAGCCAAGCTCGTCTAGGGACCGGGGAGCTGTTTTTT.

The V and J genes are TRBV6-2 or TRBV6-3 and TRBJ2-3, with 8 bases lining up with TRBD2. Germline assignment: CDR1 MNHEY and CDR2 SVGEGT. V was pared by 8 bases and J by 4 bases, with 8 bases of the junction left unmatched. The CDR3 totals 14 residues. The CDR3 DNA reads TGTGCCAGCCGAAGGCGGGAGGTTGCAGATACGCAGTATTTT. Encoded protein: CASRRREVADTQYF.

The V and J genes are TRBV20-1 and TRBJ2-1; 10 bases align to TRBD2. The CDR3 totals 15 residues. V trimming: 5 bases; J trimming: 9 bases; junction bases outside the gene matches: 13. CDR1 and CDR2 (germline): DFQATT, SNEGSKA (reference sequence). This CDR3 is CSAVRTSGSSGEQFF. In DNA form, the CDR3 reads TGCAGTGCTGTTCGGACTAGCGGTTCTTCCGGTGAGCAGTTCTTC.

This clonotype turned up a few times. The chain employs TRBV6-1 and TRBJ1-1; 7 bases match TRBD1. V trimming: 2 bases; J trimming: 0 bases; junction bases outside the gene matches: 6. Germline V gene sequence: CDR1 MNHNS, CDR2 SASEGT. The CDR3 loop spans 16 amino acids. The CDR3 nucleotides are TGTGCCAGCAGTGAAAGGGGACAGAAAATGAACACTGAAGCTTTCTTT. Translated: CASSERGQKMNTEAFF.

The chain links TRBV12-3 or TRBV12-4 to TRBJ2-1; 12 nucleotides align to TRBD2. The CDR3 is made up of 16 amino acids. The junction had 7 bases not matched to a gene; V was cut back by 7 bases and J by 3 bases. The CDR3 DNA follows: TGTGCCAGCACACCCCGGACTAGCGGGGTCTACAATGAGCAGTTCTTC. Its protein product is CASTPRTSGVYNEQFF.

This clonotype was detected ten times or more. This sequence joins TRBV5-1 and TRBJ2-1, with 7 bases identical to TRBD2. The CDR3 runs 14 residues. Germline lookup yields CDR1 SGHRS and CDR2 YFSETQ. J lost 5 bases, V lost 4 bases, and 6 bases had no gene match. CDR3 DNA sequence: TGCGCCAGCAGCCCACGGGGGGACCACAATGAGCAGTTCTTC. It yields the protein CASSPRGDHNEQFF. The full variable domain, rest sourced from reference TRBV5-1 and TRBJ2-1, is KAGVTQTPRYLIKTRGQQVTLSCSPISGHRSVSWYQQTPGQGLQFLFEYFSETQRNKGNFPGRFSGRQFSNSRSEMNVSTLELGDSALYLCASSPRGDHNEQFFGPGTRLTVL.

The rearrangement uses TRBV7-9 and TRBJ2-5; the D call may be TRBD1 or TRBD2 (5 bases each). The germline V and J ends were trimmed by 0 bases and 5 bases, with 13 bases remaining between them. Germline V gene lookup returns CDR1 SEHNR and CDR2 FQNEAQ (reference sequence). This CDR3 has 15 residues. The CDR3 bases are TGTGCCAGCAGCTTAGCCGGCCTGGGGGTTGAGACCCAGTACTTC. Translating it yields CASSLAGLGVETQYF.

In this sample, this clonotype turned up many times. The chain carries TRBV9 and TRBJ2-5, with D maybe TRBD1 (6 bases). CDR3 size: 13 residues. V was trimmed by 7 bases and J by 2 bases, leaving 12 bases between them. The germline V gene encodes CDR1 SGDLS and CDR2 YYNGEE. Written as DNA, the CDR3 is TGTGCCAGCCAAAGGACAGCGCAAGAGACCCAGTACTTC. Its translation: CASQRTAQETQYF.

This clonotype was counted ten times or more. V usage is TRBV9 and J usage is TRBJ2-1; TRBD2 agrees at 10 bases. CDR1 is SGDLS, CDR2 YYNGEE, per germline. Trimming at V came to 3 bases and at J to 4 bases, leaving 4 bases not matched to a gene. This CDR3 has 15 residues. The CDR3 DNA follows: TGTGCCAGCAGCGAGCGGGAGGGCCGGTACAATGAGCAGTTCTTC. Translated, it gives CASSEREGRYNEQFF.

There are a few counts of this clonotype. V gene TRBV7-2 combines with J gene TRBJ2-1; 11 bases map to TRBD2. Germline CDR1 is SGHTA and CDR2 is FQGNSA. The CDR3 length is 16 residues. V lost 0 bases to trimming and J lost 9 bases; unmatched junction nucleotides: 7. The CDR3 DNA reads TGTGCCAGCAGCTTAGCGCTCCTAGCGGGAGGCGCTGAGCAGTTCTTC. It specifies CASSLALLAGGAEQFF.

This clonotype was seen repeatedly, ten times or more. The CDR3 DNA reads TGCAGTGTTCCCAGCTCTGGAAACACCATATATTTT. Translated, it gives CSVPSSGNTIYF. V and J are TRBV20-1 and TRBJ1-3; D uncertain. This CDR3 is 12 amino acids long. Germline V gene lookup returns CDR1 DFQATT and CDR2 SNEGSKA (reference sequence). V was clipped by 7 bases and J by 0 bases, with 7 bases between them.

This clonotype has ten or more counts. The CDR3 DNA sequence: TGTGCCAGCACCTCAACCGGGGAGCTGTTTTTT. Protein: CASTSTGELFF. V usage is TRBV27 and J usage is TRBJ2-2; D gene unclear. Germline lookup yields CDR1 MNHEY and CDR2 SMNVEV (reference sequence). CDR3 length: 11 amino acids. V was pared by 7 bases and J by 5 bases, with 5 bases between.

This clonotype has a count of ten or more. The chain joins TRBV29-1 to TRBJ2-5; 9 nucleotides line up with TRBD1. Germline V gene sequence: CDR1 SQVTM, CDR2 ANQGSEA. V gave up 4 bases and J gave up 9 bases; unmatched junction bases: 15. The CDR3 sequence is 15 residues long. CDR3 sequence: CSVAGVRTGDISQYF. CDR3 DNA: TGCAGCGTTGCGGGGGTACGGACAGGGGATATATCCCAGTACTTC.